This TCR beta chain was recovered during a study of T cell responses to AZD1222 COVID-19 vaccine. Whole-study findings and limits: Females made up more of the donors, who were largely white British, and clonal diversity may have come out too low. Close to half of all spike-specific TCRs reportedly target regions of the variants that are unmutated.

The repertoire was sequenced with immunoSEQ multiplex PCR; TCRdb's copy has only in-frame clones and lacks some. The sample carries some 200,000 clones, 85% to 95% recorded once. As to this clone: As yet, its antigen is unknown.

Germline CDR1 is LGHDT and CDR2 is YNNKEL (reference sequence). Trimming removed 4 bases from V and 1 base from J, with 15 bases in between. This CDR3 is built from 16 residues. This clonotype was sampled from an adult who received the AZD1222 COVID-19 vaccine. The source material was peripheral blood, sampled 28 days after the second AZD1222 dose. The chain links TRBV3-1 (or the pseudogene TRBV3-2) to TRBJ2-3; D not certain. CDR3 nucleotides: TGTGCCAGCAGCCGACTCAATAGGGCGGGCACAGATACGCAGTATTTT. It translates to CASSRLNRAGTDTQYF.